This T cell receptor beta chain was captured in a study of beta chain features in type 1 diabetes. Study-level information: Patient and healthy donor groups were alike in age, gender and cell yields.

This clone was observed a few times. Antigen specificity is unknown. What was sequenced were expressed TCRB transcripts, since all of the isolated RNA had been reverse transcribed. For naive, central memory and regulatory T cell samples, reads averaged roughly 3.6 million. Profiled with immunoSEQ multiplex PCR; TCRdb holds only in-frame clones, not every one. The table lists over 700,000 clones, 15% to 20% of them singletons. Deletions cut 3 bases from V and 3 bases from J, with 15 bases between. CDR3 length equals 15 residues. CDR1 LGHNA and CDR2 YSLEER come from the germline V gene. Broader study findings: Any HLA type influence on TCRB rearrangement was left unresolved here. A cDNA-based sequencing approach could over-represent cells with high TCR expression.

The receptor was isolated from a young woman in good health. The chain uses TRBV4-3 and TRBJ2-7, with D possibly TRBD2 on 6 matching bases. The sequencing input was naive CD4+ T cells from blood. CDR3 bases: TGCGCCAGCAGCCACCAACTCGTCGGGAGCTACGAGCAGTACTTC. Translated, it gives CASSHQLVGSYEQYF.